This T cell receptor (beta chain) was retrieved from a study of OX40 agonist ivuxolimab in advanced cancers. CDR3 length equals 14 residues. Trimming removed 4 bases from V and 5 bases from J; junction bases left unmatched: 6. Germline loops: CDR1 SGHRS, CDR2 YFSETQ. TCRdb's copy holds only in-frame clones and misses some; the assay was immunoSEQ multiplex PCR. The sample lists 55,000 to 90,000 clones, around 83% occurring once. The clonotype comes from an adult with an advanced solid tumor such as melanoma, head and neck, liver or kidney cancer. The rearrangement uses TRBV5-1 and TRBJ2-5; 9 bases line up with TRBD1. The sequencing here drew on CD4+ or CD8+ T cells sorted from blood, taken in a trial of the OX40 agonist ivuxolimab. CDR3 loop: CASSPQGAYETQYF. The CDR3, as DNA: TGCGCCAGCAGCCCACAGGGGGCGTATGAGACCCAGTACTTC.